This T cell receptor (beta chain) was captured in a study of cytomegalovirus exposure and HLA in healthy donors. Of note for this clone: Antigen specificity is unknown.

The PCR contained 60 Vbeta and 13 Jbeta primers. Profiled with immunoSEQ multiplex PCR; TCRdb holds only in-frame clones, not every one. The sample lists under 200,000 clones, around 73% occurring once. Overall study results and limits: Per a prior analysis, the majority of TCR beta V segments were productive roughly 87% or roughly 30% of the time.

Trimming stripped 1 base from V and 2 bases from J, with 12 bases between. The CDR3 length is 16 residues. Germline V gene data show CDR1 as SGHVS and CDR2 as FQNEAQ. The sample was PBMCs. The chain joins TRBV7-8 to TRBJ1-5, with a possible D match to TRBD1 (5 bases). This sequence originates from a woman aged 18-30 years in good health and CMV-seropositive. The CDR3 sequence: CASSLEGAPRNQPQHF. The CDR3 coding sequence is TGTGCCAGCAGCTTAGAAGGGGCCCCACGCAATCAGCCCCAGCATTTT. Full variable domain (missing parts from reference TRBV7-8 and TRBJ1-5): GAGVSQSPRYKVAKRGQDVALRCDPISGHVSLFWYQQALGQGPEFLTYFQNEAQLDKSGLPSDRFFAERPEGSVSTLKIQRTQQEDSAVYLCASSLEGAPRNQPQHFGDGTRLSIL.